This entry is about one T cell receptor beta chain. The antigen is undetermined. This sample is part of a study of T cell responses to AZD1222 COVID-19 vaccine. Study-level findings and limits: Only a handful of AZD1222 recipients tested seropositive at baseline. Females outnumbered males among donors, who were mostly white British; clonal diversity was possibly underestimated.

Profiling relied on immunoSEQ multiplex PCR, and the TCRdb table lists in-frame clones only, not all of them. The table records over 100,000 clones, roughly 88% of them present only once. This CDR3 region has 16 residues. V lost 4 bases to trimming and J lost 4 bases; unmatched junction nucleotides: 9. Germline CDR1 SNHLY, CDR2 FYNNEI. This specimen was peripheral blood, taken on day 0 of AZD1222 vaccination. V usage is TRBV2 and J usage is TRBJ2-2, with 7 bases identical to TRBD1. The receptor was isolated from an adult in good health. The CDR3 sequence: CASSGDRVPTTGELFF. The CDR3 bases are TGTGCCAGCAGTGGAGACAGGGTCCCGACCACCGGGGAGCTGTTTTTT.